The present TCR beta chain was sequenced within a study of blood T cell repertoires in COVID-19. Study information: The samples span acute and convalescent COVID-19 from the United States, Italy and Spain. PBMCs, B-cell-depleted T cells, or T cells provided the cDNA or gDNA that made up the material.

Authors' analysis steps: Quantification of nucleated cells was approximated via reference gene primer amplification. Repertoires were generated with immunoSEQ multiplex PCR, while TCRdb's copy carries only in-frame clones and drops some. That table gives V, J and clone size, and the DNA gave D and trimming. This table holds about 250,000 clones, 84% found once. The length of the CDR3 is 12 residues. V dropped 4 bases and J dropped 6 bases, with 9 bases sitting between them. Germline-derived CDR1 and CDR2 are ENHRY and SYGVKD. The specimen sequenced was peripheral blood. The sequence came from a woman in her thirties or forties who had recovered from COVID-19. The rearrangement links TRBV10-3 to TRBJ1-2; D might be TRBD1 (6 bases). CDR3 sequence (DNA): TGTGCCATCAGTGTGGGGGCAGATGGCTACACCTTC. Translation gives CAISVGADGYTF.